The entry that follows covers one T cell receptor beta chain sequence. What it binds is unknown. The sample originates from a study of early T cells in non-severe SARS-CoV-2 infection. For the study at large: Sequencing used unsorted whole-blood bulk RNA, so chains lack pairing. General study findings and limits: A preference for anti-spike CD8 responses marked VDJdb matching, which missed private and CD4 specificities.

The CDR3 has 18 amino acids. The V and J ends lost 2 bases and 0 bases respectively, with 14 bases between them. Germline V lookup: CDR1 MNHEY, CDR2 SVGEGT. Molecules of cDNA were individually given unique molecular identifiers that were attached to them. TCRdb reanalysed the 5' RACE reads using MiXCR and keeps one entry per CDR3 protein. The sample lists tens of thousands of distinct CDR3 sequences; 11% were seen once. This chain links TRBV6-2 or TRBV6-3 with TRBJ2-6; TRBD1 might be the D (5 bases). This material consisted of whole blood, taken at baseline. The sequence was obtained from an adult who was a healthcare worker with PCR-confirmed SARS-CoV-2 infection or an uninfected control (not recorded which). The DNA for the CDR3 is TGTGCCAGCAGTTACCGGGCAGGGCTTGTCTCTGGGGCCAACGTCCTGACTTTC. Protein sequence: CASSYRAGLVSGANVLTF.